This TCR beta chain was recorded in a study of OX40 agonist ivuxolimab in advanced cancers. Study-wide context: As their treatment, patients were administered ivuxolimab, an agonistic anti-OX40 (CD134) antibody. Prior anti-PD-1, anti-PD-L1 or anti-CTLA-4 therapy was allowed; approximately 41% had some. Study findings and constraints: Clonal expansion was seen in CD4+ and CD8+ blood T cells by week 6 at 0.1 to 3.0 mg/kg.

If patients had autoimmune disease history or systemic immunosuppression, they were excluded. The CDR3 totals 16 residues. J gave up 9 bases and V 4 bases, and 13 bases lay outside the gene matches. Germline assignment: CDR1 LNHDA and CDR2 SQIVND (reference sequence). Worth noting for this clone: What it binds is unknown.

TCRdb's table, derived via immunoSEQ multiplex PCR, lists solely in-frame clones and lacks some. The sample lists about 80,000 clones; just over 90% were seen once. V is TRBV19 and J is TRBJ2-1, with TRBD2 matching over 9 bases. This clonotype was obtained from an adult with an advanced solid tumor such as melanoma, head and neck, liver or kidney cancer. Sequences were derived from CD4+ or CD8+ T cells sorted from blood, sampled in a trial of the OX40 agonist ivuxolimab. CDR3 protein: CASSKGGLAGFSEQFF. The CDR3 DNA reads TGTGCCAGTAGTAAGGGGGGGCTAGCGGGATTTAGTGAGCAGTTCTTC.